This TCR beta chain emerged from a study of memory CD4+ T cells and cytomegalovirus serostatus. Single viable CD3+CD4+CD8-CD45RO+ cells were sorted as the memory CD4+ T cells. CD4+ T cells were isolated by positive magnetic selection. In the original workflow: After removing out-of-frame reads, millions of distinct TCRbeta sequences remained. The method was immunoSEQ multiplex PCR; TCRdb's version includes in-frame clones alone and lacks a portion of them. D and trimming were read from the DNA, whereas the V and J calls and clone size are those reported in that table. This table has roughly 50,000 clones, less than 85% appearing once. General study results and limits: Repertoires predicted CMV serostatus with median bootstrapped AUC of around 0.96.

As regards this clone: Its antigen is not identified.

Germline CDR1 ENHRY, CDR2 SYGVKD. Trimming took 4 bases from V and 4 from J; bases not matched to a gene: 7. This CDR3 region has 15 residues. The receptor was isolated from an adult in good health and CMV-seronegative. Some clones in this sample may be carry-over from other donors' samples. The sequenced sample was memory CD4+ T cells from blood. This chain uses TRBV10-3 with TRBJ1-2, with 9 bases matching TRBD1. The CDR3 protein is CAISGLATGGYGYTF. CDR3 sequence (DNA): TGTGCCATCAGTGGCCTCGCGACAGGGGGCTATGGCTACACCTTC.